This T cell receptor beta chain came from a study of sequential checkpoint blockade in melanoma. Background on the study: TCRβ was sequenced from DNA of 75 to 95 pretreatment tumors. About two dozen patients had tumor biopsies before treatment and at week 13.

The treatment: randomized to nivolumab then ipilimumab (arm A) or the reverse (arm B). TCRdb's table, derived via immunoSEQ multiplex PCR, lists solely in-frame clones and lacks some. The table records fewer than 650 clones, 24% of them present only once. This clone was detected a few times. The antigen is undetermined. Study-wide results and limits: PD-L1 staining and CD8+ counts, not mutational load, tracked tumor T-cell clonality. Rising tumor T-cell fraction and clonality meant about 30 times likelier benefit.

This sample comprised tumor tissue (inferred from file names), obtained from a patient given nivolumab and ipilimumab in sequence. The sequence came from a human donor with melanoma.

The CDR3, as DNA: TGTGCCAGCAGCTTAGATCTCAGGGGCGGCTCGGGAAATTCACCCCTCCACTTT. Residues: CASSLDLRGGSGNSPLHF. The chain joins TRBV11-3 to TRBJ1-6; D may be TRBD1 (6 bases). Between the trimmed V and J ends, which lost 0 bases and 7 bases, there was a span of 19 bases. CDR1 is SGHNT, CDR2 YENEEA, per germline. The CDR3 sequence is 18 residues long.